The 18 T cell receptor beta chains given below trace back to one sample, sequenced in a study of cytomegalovirus exposure and HLA in healthy donors. With 60 Vbeta and 13 Jbeta primers, the PCR was carried out. TCRdb keeps only in-frame clones here, not all; method: immunoSEQ multiplex PCR. The data contain some 140,000 clones, 73% of them singletons. Specimen: PBMCs. The receptors derive from a woman in her 40s in good health and CMV-seronegative.

The chain recombines TRBV5-1 with TRBJ1-1; TRBD1 matches at 8 bases. The V gene's germline CDR1 is SGHRS and CDR2 YFSETQ. The CDR3 consists of 15 residues. With V trimmed by 0 bases and J by 6 bases, 7 bases remained unmatched. Written as DNA, the CDR3 is TGCGCCAGCAGCTTGGGGGCAGGGGGCGAGGCTGAAGCTTTCTTT. Its protein product is CASSLGAGGEAEAFF.

The V and J genes are TRBV7-9 and TRBJ1-4; 7 bases agree with TRBD1. CDR3 size: 16 residues. V shed 5 bases, J shed 8 bases, and the junction held 14 bases outside the gene matches. Germline values: CDR1 SEHNR, CDR2 FQNEAQ (reference sequence). The CDR3 region has the DNA TGTGCCAGCAGCCGCAGGGACAGTGAGACCCTAGAAAAACTGTTTTTT. Translation gives CASSRRDSETLEKLFF.

The chain links TRBV2 to TRBJ2-7; 9 bases fit TRBD1. With 6 bases clipped from V and 3 bases from J, the junction kept 6 bases outside the gene matches. This CDR3 has 14 residues. The germline V gene has CDR1 SNHLY and CDR2 FYNNEI. The CDR3 DNA sequence: TGTGCCAGCAGGTTGGGGGGACAGGGCTACGAGCAGTACTTC. Translated: CASRLGGQGYEQYF. Based on the CDR3 plus reference TRBV2 and TRBJ2-7, the full variable domain is EPEVTQTPSHQVTQMGQEVILRCVPISNHLYFYWYRQILGQKVEFLVSFYNNEISEKSEIFDDQFSVERPDGSNFTLKIRSTKLEDSAMYFCASRLGGQGYEQYFGPGTRLTVT.

This clone was seen many times. The V gene is TRBV29-1, the J gene TRBJ1-1; D might be TRBD1 (5 bases). Trimming cost V 6 bases and J 4 bases, with 21 bases left between them. This CDR3 region has 15 residues. The germline CDR1 and CDR2 sequences are SQVTM and ANQGSEA. CDR3 nucleotides: TGCAGCGTCGCCTTTACAGGCATGGGGGGCACTGAAGCTTTCTTT. Residues: CSVAFTGMGGTEAFF. Using reference TRBV29-1 and TRBJ1-1 for the parts outside the CDR3, the full variable domain is SAVISQKPSRDICQRGTSLTIQCQVDSQVTMMFWYRQQPGQSLTLIATANQGSEATYESGFVIDKFPISRPNLTFSTLTVSNMSPEDSSIYLCSVAFTGMGGTEAFFGQGTRLTVV.

The chain couples TRBV27 to TRBJ1-1; D is perhaps TRBD1 (5 bases). The germline V gene encodes CDR1 MNHEY and CDR2 SMNVEV (reference sequence). V gave up 6 bases and J gave up 3 bases, with 11 bases separating them. CDR3 length: 13 residues. CDR3 loop: CASSPEGYTEAFF. Written as DNA, the CDR3 is TGTGCCAGCAGCCCGGAGGGGTACACTGAAGCTTTCTTT.

The rearrangement uses TRBV11-2 and TRBJ1-1; 7 bases align to TRBD1. V lost 4 bases to trimming and J lost 0 bases; unmatched junction nucleotides: 5. Germline loops: CDR1 SGHAT, CDR2 FQNNGV. CDR3 length: 15 residues. The CDR3 DNA reads as TGTGCCAGCAGCTCCAGACAGGGCTTGAACACTGAAGCTTTCTTT. It codes for CASSSRQGLNTEAFF.

This sequence joins TRBV28 and TRBJ1-6; TRBD1 matches 7 bases. V lost 7 bases and J lost 7; bases outside the gene matches: 7. The CDR3 has 14 amino acids. Germline V gives CDR1 MDHEN, CDR2 SYDVKM. The CDR3 DNA sequence: TGTGCCAGCACCGAAACAGGGGTAAATTCACCCCTCCACTTT. Its protein is CASTETGVNSPLHF.

This sequence joins TRBV28 and TRBJ2-7; 7 bases align to TRBD2. V was pared by 8 bases and J by 3 bases, with 4 bases of the junction left unmatched. The CDR3 contains 12 residues. CDR1 is MDHEN, CDR2 SYDVKM, per germline. The CDR3 protein is CASQGEGYEQYV. The CDR3 coding sequence is TGTGCCAGCCAAGGGGAGGGCTACGAGCAGTACGTC.

The V gene is TRBV9, the J gene TRBJ1-1; TRBD1 is a possible D gene (6 bases). Looked up from germline, CDR1 is SGDLS and CDR2 is YYNGEE. V dropped 3 bases and J dropped 3 bases, with 18 bases sitting between them. This CDR3 comprises 16 residues. The CDR3 DNA reads TGTGCCAGCAGCGCACGTACAGGGAATATCGACACTGAAGCTTTCTTT. Encoded protein: CASSARTGNIDTEAFF.

This chain connects TRBV5-5 to TRBJ2-2; 7 bases align to TRBD1. Per the germline V gene, CDR1 is SGHKS and CDR2 is YYEKEE (reference sequence). The V gene end was trimmed by 5 bases and the J gene end by 3 bases; junction bases not matched to a gene: 7. CDR3 length equals 15 residues. The CDR3 reads CASRGTDLYTGELFF. For the CDR3, the DNA is TGTGCCAGCAGAGGGACAGACCTTTACACCGGGGAGCTGTTTTTT.

This clone was seen only a few times. V is TRBV2 and J is TRBJ2-7, with 8 nucleotides matching TRBD1. CDR1 is SNHLY, CDR2 FYNNEI, per germline. Trimming cost V 5 bases and J 2 bases; bases outside gene matches: 2. This CDR3 is built from 13 residues. The CDR3 region has the DNA TGTGCCAGCAGTCGGGACAGGACCTACGAGCAGTACGTC. Protein sequence: CASSRDRTYEQYV.

The rearrangement uses TRBV6-5 and TRBJ1-1; possibly TRBD1 for D (5 bases). From germline, CDR1 is MNHEY and CDR2 SVGAGI. This CDR3 comprises 15 residues. The V end lost 6 bases, the J end lost 1 base, and 15 bases lay between the germline ends. CDR3 DNA sequence: TGTGCCAGCAGACTGACAGCTCAGGGGAACACTGAAGCTTTCTTT. It yields the protein CASRLTAQGNTEAFF.

This clone came up a few times. This chain joins TRBV4-1 and TRBJ1-1; tentatively, D is TRBD1 (6 bases). The CDR3 covers 13 residues. CDR1 MGHRA and CDR2 YSYEKL come from the germline V gene. V was cut by 6 bases and J by 3 bases, with 11 bases left in between. The CDR3 nucleotides are TGCGCCAGCAGTAGAACAGGGTACACTGAAGCTTTCTTT. It translates to CASSRTGYTEAFF.

This clone was recorded only once. The chain links TRBV5-4 to TRBJ2-2; D possibly corresponds to TRBD1 (5 bases). Trimming stripped 3 bases from V and 6 bases from J, with 9 bases between. CDR1 SGHNT and CDR2 YYREEE come from the germline V gene (reference sequence). The CDR3 is 13 amino acids. The CDR3 DNA reads TGTGCCAGCAGCTCGACAGTCTCCGGGGAGCTGTTTTTT. Residues: CASSSTVSGELFF.

V and J are TRBV9 and TRBJ2-1, with a possible D match to TRBD2 (6 bases). With 0 bases removed from V and 2 bases from J, the gap between germline ends came to 6 bases. From germline, CDR1 is SGDLS and CDR2 YYNGEE. This CDR3 comprises 14 residues. DNA for the CDR3: TGTGCCAGCAGCGTAGGGGGGGCCTACAATGAGCAGTTCTTC. This translates into CASSVGGAYNEQFF.

The CDR3 loop is CASSEGETRGFF. The CDR3 bases are TGTGCCAGCAGTGAAGGGGAGACTAGGGGGTTCTTC. V gene TRBV6-1 combines with J gene TRBJ2-1, with D possibly matching TRBD2 (6 bases). CDR3 length: 12 amino acids. Trimming stripped 1 base from V and 15 bases from J, with 13 bases between. Per germline, CDR1 MNHNS and CDR2 SASEGT.

The chain joins TRBV27 to TRBJ2-1; possibly TRBD1 for D (5 bases). V gave up 5 bases and J gave up 0 bases, with 5 bases separating them. The CDR3 has 13 amino acids. Germline CDR1 is MNHEY and CDR2 is SMNVEV (reference sequence). CDR3 sequence: CASSRGSYNEQFF. The CDR3 DNA sequence: TGTGCCAGCAGTAGGGGCTCCTACAATGAGCAGTTCTTC.

This clone was found a few times. The chain joins TRBV5-6 to TRBJ1-3; D is undetermined. Germline V gives CDR1 SGHDT, CDR2 YYEEEE. CDR3 size: 14 residues. V gave up 5 bases and J gave up 1 base, with 10 bases separating them. Written as DNA, the CDR3 is TGTGCCAGCAGGGCGCGGGCTTCTGGAAACACCATATATTTT. Protein product: CASRARASGNTIYF.